The sequence of this TCR beta chain was determined in a study of T cell repertoires in MIS-A myocarditis. Repertoires were generated with immunoSEQ multiplex PCR, while TCRdb's copy carries only in-frame clones and drops some. The sample comprises over 5,500 clones, 65% to 85% of which are singletons, and 64% rests with the top ten. CDR1 SGHDT and CDR2 YYEEEE come from the germline V gene. Trimming cost V 4 bases and J 7 bases, with 20 bases left between them. The CDR3 runs to 16 residues. The sample consisted of interventricular septum heart tissue obtained at autopsy. The chain carries TRBV5-6 and TRBJ1-4; the D gene is possibly TRBD1 (6 bases). The clonotype comes from a man between 18 and 35 years old with fulminant myocarditis from multisystem inflammatory syndrome in adults (MIS-A) after COVID-19. The CDR3 loop is CASSLSGAGSREKLFF. In DNA form, the CDR3 reads TGTGCCAGCAGCCTCTCGGGGGCAGGGTCGCGTGAAAAACTGTTTTTT.